The T cell receptor beta chain described here comes from a study of early T cells in non-severe SARS-CoV-2 infection. Study overall: Unpaired chains resulted from sequencing bulk RNA of unsorted whole blood. Study-level results: The study's VDJdb matching favored anti-spike CD8 responses and missed private and CD4 specificities.

Germline V gene sequence: CDR1 SGHRS, CDR2 YFSETQ. The CDR3 is 13 amino acids. Trimming removed 1 base at V and 4 bases at J, with 9 bases between. Unique molecular identifier tags were affixed to discrete cDNA molecules. TCRdb analysed the 5' RACE reads with MiXCR anew, one entry per CDR3 protein. The sample comprises tens of thousands of distinct CDR3 sequences, over 9.5% of which are singletons, and 4.5% to 6% rests with the top ten. This clonotype was detected ten times or more. The target antigen is unknown. This rearrangement joins TRBV5-1 to TRBJ2-7; no firm D call. The sequenced material came from whole blood. The sequence came from an adult who was a healthcare worker with PCR-confirmed SARS-CoV-2 infection or an uninfected control (not recorded which). CDR3 amino acids: CASSLTGTYEQYF. CDR3 coding DNA: TGCGCCAGCAGCTTGACGGGTACTTACGAGCAGTACTTC.